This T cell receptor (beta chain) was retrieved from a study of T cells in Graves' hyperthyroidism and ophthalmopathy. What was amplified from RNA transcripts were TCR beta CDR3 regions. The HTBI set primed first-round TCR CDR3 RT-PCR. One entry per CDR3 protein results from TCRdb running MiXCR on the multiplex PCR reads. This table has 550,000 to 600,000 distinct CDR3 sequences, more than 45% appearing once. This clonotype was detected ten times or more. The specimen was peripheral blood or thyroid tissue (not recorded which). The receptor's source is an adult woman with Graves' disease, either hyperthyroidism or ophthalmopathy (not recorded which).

The DNA for the CDR3 is TGTGCCAGCAGTTTATCCGTATCCCTACCCCTCCACTTT. Translated, it gives CASSLSVSLPLHF. V and J are TRBV12-3 or TRBV12-4 and TRBJ1-6; no clear D gene. Trimming stripped 2 bases from V and 12 bases from J, with 11 bases between. The CDR3 spans 13 residues.